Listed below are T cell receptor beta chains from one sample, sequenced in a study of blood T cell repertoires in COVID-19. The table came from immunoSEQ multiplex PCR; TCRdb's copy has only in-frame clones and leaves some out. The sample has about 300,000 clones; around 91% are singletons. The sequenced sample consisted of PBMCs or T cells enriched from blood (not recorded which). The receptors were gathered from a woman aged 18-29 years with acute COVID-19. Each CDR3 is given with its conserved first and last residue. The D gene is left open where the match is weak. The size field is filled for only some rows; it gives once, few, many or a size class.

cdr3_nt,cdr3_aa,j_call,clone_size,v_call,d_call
TGTGCCAGCAGTTTCGGGAAGACCCAGTACTTC,CASSFGKTQYF,TRBJ2-5,NA,TRBV28,NA
TGCGCCAGCAGCCAAGACCCAACTCCAACTTACACCGGGGAGCTGTTTTTT,CASSQDPTPTYTGELFF,TRBJ2-2,NA,TRBV4-1,NA
TGTGCCAGCAGCGTAGGCGACAGGCCCTACGGCTATGGCTACACCTTC,CASSVGDRPYGYGYTF,TRBJ1-2,NA,TRBV9,NA
TGTGCCAGCACTTTAAAATGGGGCGCGAACACTGAAGCTTTCTTT,CASTLKWGANTEAFF,TRBJ1-1,NA,TRBV28,NA
TGTGCCAGCAGCGTTACAGGGACAACTGAAGCTTTCTTT,CASSVTGTTEAFF,TRBJ1-1,NA,TRBV9,NA
TGTGCCAGCAGTTTATGGGGACTAGCGGTTTCATCCATTCAGTACTTC,CASSLWGLAVSSIQYF,TRBJ2-4,NA,TRBV28,TRBD2
TGTGCCAGCAGCTTGGGTGGGACAACCCGGGGCACTGAAGCTTTCTTT,CASSLGGTTRGTEAFF,TRBJ1-1,NA,TRBV5-5,NA
TGTGCCAGTAGTGACCCCCGGGGGGGGACACCTAACTATGGCTACACCTTC,CASSDPRGGTPNYGYTF,TRBJ1-2,NA,TRBV19,NA
TGTGCTAGTGGGGCGGCCGGGGTTAGCGGAGTAACAGATACGCAGTATTTT,CASGAAGVSGVTDTQYF,TRBJ2-3,NA,TRBV12-5,NA
TGTGCCAGCAGCCAAGATCCGGGAGGAGAGGGGACTGAAGCTTTCTTT,CASSQDPGGEGTEAFF,TRBJ1-1,once,TRBV3-1/TRBV3-2,NA
TGTGCCAGCAGCTCGCAGGGGTCTCAGCCCCAGCATTTT,CASSSQGSQPQHF,TRBJ1-5,once,TRBV7-2,NA
TGTGCCAGCCAATCCGGGACAATCTACGAGCAGTACTTC,CASQSGTIYEQYF,TRBJ2-7,once,TRBV28,NA
TGTGCCAGCAGCCAAGGGGGAGACGGCAATCAGCCCCAGCATTTT,CASSQGGDGNQPQHF,TRBJ1-5,NA,TRBV3-1/TRBV3-2,NA
TGTGCCAGCAGAGGGACAGTGGCCACTGAAGCTTTCTTT,CASRGTVATEAFF,TRBJ1-1,NA,TRBV7-9,TRBD1
TGTGCCTGGAGTACGACTAGCGTGGGTACGCAGTATTTT,CAWSTTSVGTQYF,TRBJ2-3,NA,TRBV30,TRBD2
TGTGCCAGCCGGACAGGGGGTAACTATGGCTACACCTTC,CASRTGGNYGYTF,TRBJ1-2,few,TRBV28,TRBD1
TGTGCCAGCAGTTTAGGACTAGCGGGAGATACGCAGTATTTT,CASSLGLAGDTQYF,TRBJ2-3,once,TRBV28,TRBD2
TGTGCCAGCAGTCGGCAGGGGGATACTGAAGCTTTCTTT,CASSRQGDTEAFF,TRBJ1-1,NA,TRBV6-1,TRBD1
TGTGCCAGCAGTGAAAAAGGGGCCTTCTACGAGCAGTACTTC,CASSEKGAFYEQYF,TRBJ2-7,once,TRBV6-1,NA
TGTGCCAGCAGCTTCGGGACAGTGAACACCGGGGAGCTGTTTTTT,CASSFGTVNTGELFF,TRBJ2-2,NA,TRBV7-9,TRBD1
TGTGCCAGCAGTTTGGGAGGGATCTACGAGCAGTACTTC,CASSLGGIYEQYF,TRBJ2-7,NA,TRBV28,TRBD2
TGCGCCAGCAGCTCTGGACAGGGTCGGTTCTACACCTTC,CASSSGQGRFYTF,TRBJ1-2,NA,TRBV5-1,TRBD1
TGTGCCAGCAGTATGGGCCAGTCCTCTGGAAACACCATATATTTT,CASSMGQSSGNTIYF,TRBJ1-3,NA,TRBV2,NA
TGTGCCAGCAGCTCGCGGAGGGATGGCTACACCTTC,CASSSRRDGYTF,TRBJ1-2,NA,TRBV11-3,NA
TGTGCCAGCACCGGAGTAGGAGTTGAAGCTTTCTTT,CASTGVGVEAFF,TRBJ1-1,once,TRBV7-9,NA
TGTGCCAGTATAACTTACAGGGGCTCTGAAGCTTTCTTT,CASITYRGSEAFF,TRBJ1-1,NA,TRBV28,TRBD1
TGTGCCAGCAGCTACTTCCCGGGGGGCTACACCTTC,CASSYFPGGYTF,TRBJ1-2,once,TRBV5-6,NA
TGTGCCAGCACCTACCGGGGACAGGGGTTTGGCTACACCTTC,CASTYRGQGFGYTF,TRBJ1-2,NA,TRBV28,TRBD1
TGTGCCAGCAGCCTAAGGACAGGCTATGGCTACACCTTC,CASSLRTGYGYTF,TRBJ1-2,NA,TRBV9,TRBD1
TGTGCCAGCAGTGTTGGAACTACTTCTGATACGCAGTATTTT,CASSVGTTSDTQYF,TRBJ2-3,NA,TRBV2,NA
TGTGCCTGGAGTGCCCCACATCTAGCGGGAGACGAGACCCAGTACTTC,CAWSAPHLAGDETQYF,TRBJ2-5,NA,TRBV30,TRBD2
TGCGCCAGCAGTGACCAAGGGGTGGGAACTGAAGCTTTCTTT,CASSDQGVGTEAFF,TRBJ1-1,NA,TRBV10-1,NA
TGTGCCAGCAGACCCTCCGGGACTCAACCGGGCCAGTACTTC,CASRPSGTQPGQYF,TRBJ2-5,once,TRBV28,NA
TGTGCCAGCAGCCAAGATCCAGACAGGGTGGGGGAGACCCAGTACTTC,CASSQDPDRVGETQYF,TRBJ2-5,NA,TRBV4-2,TRBD1
TGTGCCAGCAGGCCGCCCGCGCGGATCCCTTTCACAGATACGCAGTATTTT,CASRPPARIPFTDTQYF,TRBJ2-3,NA,TRBV28,NA